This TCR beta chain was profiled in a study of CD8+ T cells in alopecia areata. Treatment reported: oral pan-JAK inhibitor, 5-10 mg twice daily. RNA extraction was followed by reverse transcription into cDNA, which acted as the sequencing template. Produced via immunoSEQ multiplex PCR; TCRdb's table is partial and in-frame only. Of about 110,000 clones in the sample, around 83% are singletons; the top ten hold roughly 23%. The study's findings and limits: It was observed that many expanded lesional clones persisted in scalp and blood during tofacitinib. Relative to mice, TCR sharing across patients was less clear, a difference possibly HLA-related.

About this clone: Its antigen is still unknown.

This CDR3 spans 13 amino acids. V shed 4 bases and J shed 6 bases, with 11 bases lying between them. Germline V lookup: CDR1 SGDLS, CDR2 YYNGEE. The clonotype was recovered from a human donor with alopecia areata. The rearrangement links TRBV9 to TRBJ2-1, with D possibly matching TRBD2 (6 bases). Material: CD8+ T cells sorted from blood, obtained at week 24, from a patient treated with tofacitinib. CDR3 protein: CASSNRLVNEQFF. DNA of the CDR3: TGTGCCAGCAGCAACCGACTAGTCAATGAGCAGTTCTTC.